Described below is a single T cell receptor beta chain sequence and its context. Its antigen is still unknown. Germline V gives CDR1 SGHTA, CDR2 FQGTGA. The CDR3 loop spans 13 amino acids. V lost 2 bases, J lost 0 bases, and 4 bases lay in between. The data originate from a study of OX40 agonist ivuxolimab in advanced cancers. Overall study context: One patient with hepatocellular carcinoma and two with cutaneous melanoma, three in all, had partial responses.

Study-wide points: Dose levels from 0.1 to 3.0 mg/kg saw CD4+ and CD8+ blood T cells expand clonally by week 6. Certain nonresponders additionally had low normalized T-cell clonal expansion. Relative to CD4+, CD8+ T cells held more expanded clones on average.

Repertoires were generated with immunoSEQ multiplex PCR, while TCRdb's copy carries only in-frame clones and drops some. The sample lists about 82,000 clones, about 87% occurring once. This clonotype was obtained from an adult with an advanced solid tumor such as melanoma, head and neck, liver or kidney cancer. The chain is built from TRBV7-3 and TRBJ1-1; D not resolved. The sample was CD4+ or CD8+ T cells sorted from blood, taken in a trial of the OX40 agonist ivuxolimab. The CDR3 sequence: CASSLHMNTEAFF. The CDR3 DNA reads TGTGCCAGCAGCTTACACATGAACACTGAAGCTTTCTTT. The full variable domain, its missing parts supplied by reference TRBV7-3 and TRBJ1-1, is GAGVSQTPSNKVTEKGKYVELRCDPISGHTALYWYRQSLGQGPEFLIYFQGTGAADDSGLPNDRFFAVRPEGSVSTLKIQRTERGDSAVYLCASSLHMNTEAFFGQGTRLTVV.